The sequence of this T cell receptor (beta chain) was determined in a study of cytomegalovirus exposure and HLA in healthy donors. As for the study in general: Assignment to the Caucasian-associated ancestry cluster applied to more than 75% of the approximately 360 genotyped donors.

In regard to this clone: Its cognate antigen is unknown.

Notes on the study in general: In an earlier analysis, productive rearrangement rates for most beta V segments clustered near 87% or 30%. Follow-up analysis later connected one missense variant in DCLRE1C with trimming of TCR beta V- and J-genes.

60 Vbeta and 13 Jbeta primers were used in PCR. Data came from immunoSEQ multiplex PCR; TCRdb stores just in-frame clones and leaves some out. The sample contains about 150,000 clones, around three fifths of which appear only once. The source of this sequence is a woman younger than 45 in good health and CMV-seropositive. Sequencing was carried out using PBMCs.

CDR3 nucleotide sequence: TGTGCCAGCAGTCCCGACAGTTATGAGCAGTTCTTC. This gives the protein CASSPDSYEQFF. The rearrangement links TRBV11-2 to TRBJ2-1; D is perhaps TRBD1 (5 bases). CDR1 and CDR2 from the germline V gene are SGHAT and FQNNGV. This CDR3 is 12 amino acids long. V lost 6 bases and J lost 8, with 11 bases in between.